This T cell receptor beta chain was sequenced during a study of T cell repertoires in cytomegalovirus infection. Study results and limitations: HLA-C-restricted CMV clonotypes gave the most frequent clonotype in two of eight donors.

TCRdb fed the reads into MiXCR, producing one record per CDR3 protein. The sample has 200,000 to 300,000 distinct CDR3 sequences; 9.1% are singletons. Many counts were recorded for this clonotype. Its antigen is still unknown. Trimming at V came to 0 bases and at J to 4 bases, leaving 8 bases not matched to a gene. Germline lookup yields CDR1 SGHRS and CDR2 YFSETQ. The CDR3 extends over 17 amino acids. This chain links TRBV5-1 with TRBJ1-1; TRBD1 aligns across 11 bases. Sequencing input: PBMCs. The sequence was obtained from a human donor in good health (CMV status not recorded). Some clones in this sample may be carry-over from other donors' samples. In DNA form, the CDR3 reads TGCGCCAGCAGCTTGGCAGGACAGGGGGCTTGGAGCACTGAAGCTTTCTTT. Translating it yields CASSLAGQGAWSTEAFF.